The rows below give T cell receptor beta chains drawn from one sample of a study of Graves' ophthalmopathy and Graves' hyperthyroidism. MiXCR was run by TCRdb on the multiplex PCR reads, yielding one entry per CDR3 protein. The data hold approximately 380,000 distinct CDR3 sequences, with around 21% observed a single time. Sequenced: peripheral blood. These receptors came from a woman aged 18-29 years with stable Graves' hyperthyroidism. Each CDR3 is given with its conserved first and last residue. The order of the fields is CDR3 protein, CDR3 DNA, J gene, clone size, V gene, D gene. The D gene is left open where the match is weak. The size entry is marked missing in some rows and otherwise reads once, few, many or a size class.

CATSRAGTQYF | TGTGCCACCAGCAGAGCAGGGACCCAGTACTTC | TRBJ2-5 | - | TRBV15 | -
CASSVDNSNYGYTF | TGTGCCAGCAGTGTGGACAATTCTAACTATGGCTACACCTTC | TRBJ1-2 | - | TRBV2 | -
CASSAGGGRTGEQYF | TGTGCCAGCAGCGCGGGGGGGGGGAGAACCGGCGAGCAGTACTTC | TRBJ2-7 | many | TRBV7-8 | TRBD2
CASSEGQGTQPQHF | TGTGCCAGCAGTGAGGGACAGGGAACTCAGCCCCAGCATTTT | TRBJ1-5 | - | TRBV2 | TRBD1
CASSLAPTGNYGYTF | TGTGCCAGCAGCTTAGCACCGACAGGGAACTATGGCTACACCTTC | TRBJ1-2 | many | TRBV7-2 | TRBD1
CASRPNIRVTEAFF | TGTGCCAGCCGCCCCAACATCAGGGTCACTGAAGCTTTCTTT | TRBJ1-1 | few | TRBV12-3/TRBV12-4 | -
CATSRDSYQETQYF | TGTGCCACCAGCAGAGACTCTTACCAAGAGACCCAGTACTTC | TRBJ2-5 | many | TRBV15 | -
CASSFPHSYEQYF | TGTGCCAGCAGTTTTCCCCACAGCTACGAGCAGTACTTC | TRBJ2-7 | many | TRBV12-3/TRBV12-4 | -
CASSWDSEGQYF | TGTGCCAGCAGTTGGGACAGCGAAGGGCAGTACTTC | TRBJ2-7 | many | TRBV12-3/TRBV12-4 | TRBD1
CAWSVSRGETQYF | TGTGCCTGGAGTGTATCCAGGGGCGAGACCCAGTACTTC | TRBJ2-5 | many | TRBV30 | -
CASSSFRVAGEGETQYF | TGTGCCAGCAGCTCGTTCAGGGTAGCGGGAGAGGGAGAGACCCAGTACTTC | TRBJ2-5 | many | TRBV7-2 | TRBD2
CASSGSGDIYEQYF | TGTGCCAGCAGTGGTAGCGGGGACATCTACGAGCAGTACTTC | TRBJ2-7 | many | TRBV2 | TRBD2
CSAVPPLRDRAYQETQYF | TGCAGTGCCGTACCCCCGCTTCGGGATCGGGCGTACCAAGAGACCCAGTACTTC | TRBJ2-5 | many | TRBV20-1 | -
CASSLAWRVGYEQYF | TGTGCCAGCAGCTTAGCCTGGCGGGTGGGCTACGAGCAGTACTTC | TRBJ2-7 | many | TRBV7-2 | -
CASSSRGQPDYGYTF | TGTGCCAGCAGCTCCCGGGGACAGCCTGATTATGGCTACACCTTC | TRBJ1-2 | - | TRBV7-8 | TRBD1
CASKEGLYCNQPQHF | TGTGCCAGTAAAGAGGGGCTTTATTGCAATCAGCCCCAGCATTTT | TRBJ1-5 | - | TRBV19 | -
CASSLEYLGEQYF | TGCGCCAGCAGCTTGGAATATTTGGGAGAGCAGTACTTC | TRBJ2-7 | many | TRBV5-1 | -
CSARDVTSGYTGELFF | TGCAGTGCTAGAGATGTTACTAGCGGATACACCGGGGAGCTGTTTTTT | TRBJ2-2 | many | TRBV20-1 | TRBD2
CASSRQDRNTEAFF | TGTGCCAGCAGCCGACAAGACAGGAACACTGAAGCTTTCTTT | TRBJ1-1 | many | TRBV3-1 | -
CASELVRGSSYEQYF | TGTGCCAGTGAATTAGTAAGGGGCAGTTCCTACGAGCAGTACTTC | TRBJ2-7 | - | TRBV6-1 | -
CASSLFSGPYEQYF | TGTGCCAGCAGCTTATTTAGCGGACCCTACGAGCAGTACTTC | TRBJ2-7 | many | TRBV7-2 | -
CAGSYSGNTEAFF | TGTGCCGGCAGTTACTCGGGCAACACTGAAGCTTTCTTT | TRBJ1-1 | many | TRBV6-5 | -
CASADTMNTEAFF | TGCGCCAGCGCGGACACGATGAACACTGAAGCTTTCTTT | TRBJ1-1 | many | TRBV5-1 | -
CASSPDTNTEAFF | TGTGCCAGCAGCCCGGACACCAACACTGAAGCTTTCTTT | TRBJ1-1 | many | TRBV12-3/TRBV12-4 | -
CASSRQGANEQYF | TGTGCCAGCAGTCGACAGGGGGCCAACGAGCAGTACTTC | TRBJ2-7 | many | TRBV27 | TRBD1
CASSDGDGGAKNIQYF | TGTGCCAGTAGTGACGGGGACGGGGGGGCCAAAAACATTCAGTACTTC | TRBJ2-4 | - | TRBV12-3/TRBV12-4 | TRBD2
CASSLRDRDGYTF | TGTGCCAGCAGCCTGCGGGACAGGGATGGCTACACCTTC | TRBJ1-2 | - | TRBV4-2 | TRBD1
CASSTPGGGAENIQYF | TGTGCCAGTAGTACACCCGGGGGGGGCGCTGAAAACATTCAGTACTTC | TRBJ2-4 | many | TRBV19 | TRBD2